A single sample is the source of the 8 T cell receptor beta chains below, sequenced in a study of control samples from healthy donors and cancer patients. TCRdb's copy holds only in-frame clones and misses some; the assay was immunoSEQ multiplex PCR. The table has around 70,000 clones, roughly 90% seen once. The sequenced sample consisted of PBMCs. These receptors all come from a woman in her forties or fifties with colorectal cancer.

The chain links TRBV10-1 to TRBJ2-7; weak D call: TRBD2 (5 bases). The V end was cut by 5 bases, the J end by 2 bases, with 13 bases between. Germline V gene lookup returns CDR1 WNHNN and CDR2 SYGVQD (reference sequence). The CDR3 extends over 14 amino acids. This CDR3 reads CASSILDAPYEQYV. In DNA form, the CDR3 reads TGCGCCAGCAGTATACTAGACGCTCCCTACGAGCAGTACGTC.

CDR3 sequence reads: CASSDTPFPPGKNQPQHF. DNA for the CDR3: TGTGCCAGCAGTGACACCCCTTTCCCCCCGGGAAAGAATCAGCCCCAGCATTTT. The gene calls are TRBV6-4 and TRBJ1-5; D not certain. CDR3 length: 18 residues. CDR1 and CDR2 (germline): MRHNA, SNTAGT. Trimming took off 2 bases at V and 4 bases at J, with 21 bases between the two ends.

V usage is TRBV18 and J usage is TRBJ1-3, with D unresolved. Germline loops: CDR1 KGHSH, CDR2 LQKENI. The CDR3 length is 16 residues. V shed 3 bases and J shed 0 bases, with 12 bases lying between them. The CDR3 sequence is CASSPGVEASGNTIYF. In DNA, the CDR3 is TGTGCCAGCTCACCCGGGGTGGAGGCCTCTGGAAACACCATATATTTT.

The chain has TRBV4-1 and TRBJ2-3, with 8 positions matching TRBD1. Germline CDR1 reads MGHRA; CDR2 reads YSYEKL. This CDR3 spans 20 amino acids. V lost 3 bases and J lost 0; bases outside the gene matches: 17. CDR3 amino acids: CASSQKEDRGILSSTDTQYF. CDR3 coding DNA: TGCGCCAGCAGCCAGAAGGAAGACAGGGGAATTCTTTCTAGCACAGATACGCAGTATTTT.

J is TRBJ1-2 and V is TRBV7-2, with TRBD1 matching 8 bases. From germline, CDR1 is SGHTA and CDR2 FQGNSA. The V gene end was trimmed by 2 bases and the J gene end by 8 bases; junction bases not matched to a gene: 7. The CDR3 runs 14 residues. The CDR3 sequence: CASSLLQTGEGYTF. CDR3 DNA sequence: TGTGCCAGCAGCTTACTACAGACAGGGGAAGGCTACACCTTC.

The rearrangement uses TRBV6-5 and TRBJ1-3; perhaps TRBD1 as D (6 bases). CDR1 and CDR2 from the germline V gene are MNHEY and SVGAGI. V lost 5 bases, J lost 9 bases, and 14 bases lay in between. The CDR3 length is 13 residues. CDR3 nucleotides: TGTGCCAGCAGTCCCGTCCCCAGGGGCACCATATATTTT. This encodes CASSPVPRGTIYF.

The CDR3, as DNA: TGTGCCAGCAGTCCAAGTAGCGGGGGGCGGTCAGAGACCCAGTACTTC. Amino acids: CASSPSSGGRSETQYF. The chain links TRBV6-2 or TRBV6-3 to TRBJ2-5, with 10 bases identical to TRBD2. The CDR3 has 16 residues. The germline V gene has CDR1 MNHEY and CDR2 SVGEGT. Trimming removed 5 bases from V and 4 bases from J; junction bases left unmatched: 10.

The J gene is TRBJ2-3, the V gene TRBV7-9, with D perhaps matching TRBD1 (5 bases). This CDR3 comprises 13 residues. Per germline, CDR1 SEHNR and CDR2 FQNEAQ (reference sequence). V was shortened by 8 bases and J by 4 bases, with 13 bases between the two germline ends. The CDR3 coding sequence is TGTGCCAGCGGCAATCAGGGATCAGATACGCAGTATTTT. It is translated as CASGNQGSDTQYF.